Presented here are 2 T cell receptor beta chains from one specimen sequenced in a study of beta chain features in type 1 diabetes. Expressed TCRB transcripts were sequenced because the isolated RNA had all been reverse transcribed beforehand. Generated by immunoSEQ multiplex PCR, the TCRdb table keeps only in-frame clones and is missing some. The table includes under 150,000 clones, under 60% detected once. Sample: Tregs from blood. The receptor source for this set is a man aged 18 to 30 in good health.

This chain links TRBV7-9 with TRBJ2-7; D is uncertain. Germline assignment: CDR1 SEHNR and CDR2 FQNEAQ (reference sequence). CDR3 size: 16 residues. V shed 6 bases and J shed 5 bases, with 23 bases lying between them. CDR3 loop: CASSLVGGFSWNEQYF. For the CDR3, the DNA is TGTGCCAGCAGTCTAGTGGGTGGGTTTTCTTGGAACGAGCAGTACTTC. Variable domain in full (rest from reference TRBV7-9 and TRBJ2-7): DTGVSQNPRHKITKRGQNVTFRCDPISEHNRLYWYRQTLGQGPEFLTYFQNEAQLEKSRLLSDRFSAERPKGSFSTLEIQRTEQGDSAMYLCASSLVGGFSWNEQYFGPGTRLTVT.

The chain carries TRBV7-2 and TRBJ2-2; 7 positions match TRBD2. The CDR3 totals 15 residues. Germline lookup yields CDR1 SGHTA and CDR2 FQGNSA. V shed 5 bases, J shed 7 bases, and the junction held 10 bases outside the gene matches. CDR3 nucleotides: TGTGCCAGCAGCCTAGGCTTGGGGGGGGTCGGGGAGCTGTTTTTT. Protein: CASSLGLGGVGELFF.